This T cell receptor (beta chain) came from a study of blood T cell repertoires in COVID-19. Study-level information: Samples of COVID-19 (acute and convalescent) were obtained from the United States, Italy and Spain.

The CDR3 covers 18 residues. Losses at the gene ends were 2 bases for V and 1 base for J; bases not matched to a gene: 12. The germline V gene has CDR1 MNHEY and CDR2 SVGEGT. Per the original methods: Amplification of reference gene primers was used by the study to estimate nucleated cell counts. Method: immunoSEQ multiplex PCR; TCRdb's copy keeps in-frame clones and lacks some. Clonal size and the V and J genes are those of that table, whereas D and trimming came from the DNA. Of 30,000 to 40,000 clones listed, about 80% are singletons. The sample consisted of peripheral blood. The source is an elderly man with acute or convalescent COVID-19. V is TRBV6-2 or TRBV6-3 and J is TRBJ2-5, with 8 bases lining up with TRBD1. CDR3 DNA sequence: TGTGCCAGCAGTTACACCCCGGGACAGGCGCTCTTCCAAGAGACCCAGTACTTC. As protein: CASSYTPGQALFQETQYF.